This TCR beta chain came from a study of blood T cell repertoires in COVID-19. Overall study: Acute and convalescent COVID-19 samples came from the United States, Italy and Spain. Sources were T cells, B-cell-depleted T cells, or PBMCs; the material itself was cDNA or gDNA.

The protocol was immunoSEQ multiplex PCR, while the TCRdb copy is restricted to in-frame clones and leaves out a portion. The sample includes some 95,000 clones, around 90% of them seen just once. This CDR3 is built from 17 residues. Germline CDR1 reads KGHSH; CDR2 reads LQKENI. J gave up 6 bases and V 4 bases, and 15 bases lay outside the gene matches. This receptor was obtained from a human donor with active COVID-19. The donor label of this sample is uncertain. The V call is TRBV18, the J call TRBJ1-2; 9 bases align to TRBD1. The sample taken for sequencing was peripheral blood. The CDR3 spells CASSLLPGQGPRNGYTF. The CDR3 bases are TGTGCCAGCTCACTACTCCCGGGACAGGGCCCTAGGAATGGCTACACCTTC.